The clone carrying this T cell receptor beta chain was detected only once. No antigen is known for it. CDR1 and CDR2 from the germline V gene are SGHTA and FQGNSA. CDR3 length: 16 amino acids. J was trimmed by 1 base and V by 2 bases; bases with no gene match: 5. Libraries were prepared by immunoSEQ multiplex PCR; TCRdb keeps only in-frame clonotypes and omits some of them. There are 69,000 or so clones in the sample; about four fifths occur only once, and more than 4.5% lies in the top ten. Systemic immunosuppression or a history of autoimmune disease excluded patients. The data were taken from a study of OX40 agonist ivuxolimab in advanced cancers. In the study overall: The dose of intravenous ivuxolimab that patients received every 2 weeks ranged from 0.01 to 10 mg/kg. One patient with hepatocellular carcinoma and two with cutaneous melanoma, three in all, had partial responses.

Broader study findings: There was clonal expansion of CD4+ and CD8+ blood T cells by week 6 at 0.1 to 3.0 mg/kg.

The V and J genes are TRBV7-2 and TRBJ2-5, with 9 bases lining up with TRBD2. The clonotype originates from an adult with an advanced solid tumor such as melanoma, head and neck, liver or kidney cancer. The sequences come from CD4+ or CD8+ T cells sorted from blood, collected in a trial of the OX40 agonist ivuxolimab. The CDR3 spells CASSLNSGSGQETQYF. As DNA, the CDR3 is TGTGCCAGCAGCTTAAATAGCGGGAGCGGCCAAGAGACCCAGTACTTC. The full variable domain, with the rest looked up from reference TRBV7-2 and TRBJ2-5, is GAGVSQSPSNKVTEKGKDVELRCDPISGHTALYWYRQSLGQGLEFLIYFQGNSAPDKSGLPSDRFSAERTGGSVSTLTIQRTQQEDSAVYLCASSLNSGSGQETQYFGPGTRLLVL.